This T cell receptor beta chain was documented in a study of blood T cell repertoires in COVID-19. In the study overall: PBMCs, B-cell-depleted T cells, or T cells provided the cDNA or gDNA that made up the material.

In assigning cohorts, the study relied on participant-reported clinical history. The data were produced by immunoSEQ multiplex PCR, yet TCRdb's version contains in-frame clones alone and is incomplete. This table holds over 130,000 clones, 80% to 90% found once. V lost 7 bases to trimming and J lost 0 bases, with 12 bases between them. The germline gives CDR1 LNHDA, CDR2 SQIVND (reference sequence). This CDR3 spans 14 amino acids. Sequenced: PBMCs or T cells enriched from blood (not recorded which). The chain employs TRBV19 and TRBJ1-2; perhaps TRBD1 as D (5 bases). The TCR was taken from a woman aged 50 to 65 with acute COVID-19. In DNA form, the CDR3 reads TGTGCCAGTACGCCAGGGCGGACTAACTATGGCTACACCTTC. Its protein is CASTPGRTNYGYTF.